The 8 T cell receptor beta chains listed next were all sequenced from one sample in a study of regulatory T cells in long-lasting Graves disease listed by TCRdb under 2021. The meaning of the sample's time point label: newly diagnosed GD, antithyroid drugs for less than 3 months. For both TCR sequencing and RNA sequencing, RNA was extracted from PBMCs in TRIzol. The library was obtained by multiplex PCR. Sequencer: Illumina HiSeq 4000. iRepertoire HTBI primers and Arm-PCR amplification of CDR3 regions were used to construct TCR beta libraries. TCRdb reprocessing: public reads trimmed at Q25 with fastp, clones called with MiXCR, in-frame beta chains kept. Under each unique CDR3 protein, matching rows form one entry showing the most common genes and DNA. This sample comprises almost 450,000 distinct CDR3 sequences, roughly 15% of them detected only once. The ten largest account for about 10% of the sample.

The same specimen was also included in a second study, on T cells in Graves' hyperthyroidism and ophthalmopathy.

The sample consisted of peripheral blood mononuclear cells (PBMCs), taken at new diagnosis, from a patient treated with antithyroid drugs. The receptors here all came from a woman aged 25 to 39 with Graves disease. Donor details come from another sample of the same person, matched by shared clones.

V and J are TRBV7-9 and TRBJ1-1; no reliable D call. V gave up 5 bases and J gave up 0 bases, with 22 bases separating them. Germline assignment: CDR1 SEHNR and CDR2 FQNEAQ (reference sequence). This CDR3 spans 18 amino acids. CDR3 coding DNA: TGTGCCAGCAGCCTCGGAAGGTTTAAATCGGCGGTGAACACTGAAGCTTTCTTT. Its protein is CASSLGRFKSAVNTEAFF.

This clonotype was counted at least ten times. This chain uses TRBV20-1 with TRBJ2-7, with 12 bases lining up with TRBD2. The V segment lost 5 bases and the J segment 3 bases; nucleotides outside the gene matches: 8. This CDR3 contains 15 residues. In germline, CDR1 is DFQATT, CDR2 SNEGSKA (reference sequence). DNA for the CDR3: TGCAGTGCTTGGGGTCGGACTAGCGGGAACTACGAGCAGTACTTC. The encoded protein is CSAWGRTSGNYEQYF.

This clonotype was seen a few times. Here the CDR3 reads CSAGLAGVVRNEQFF. The CDR3 region has the DNA TGCAGTGCAGGACTAGCGGGAGTTGTTCGGAATGAGCAGTTCTTC. The V call is TRBV20-1, the J call TRBJ2-1; 13 bases align to TRBD2. The V gene end was trimmed by 6 bases and the J gene end by 7 bases; junction bases not matched to a gene: 9. CDR1 and CDR2 from the germline V gene are DFQATT and SNEGSKA (reference sequence). The CDR3 has 15 amino acids.

This clonotype was recorded at least ten times. The chain uses TRBV15 and TRBJ2-3, with 7 positions matching TRBD2. Germline V gene lookup returns CDR1 LNHNV and CDR2 YYDKDF (reference sequence). V gave up 4 bases and J gave up 4 bases; unmatched junction bases: 8. This CDR3 comprises 15 residues. The CDR3 DNA follows: TGTGCCACCAGCATAATGCGGGAGTCTGCAGATACGCAGTATTTT. Translating it yields CATSIMRESADTQYF. Full variable domain (rest looked up from reference TRBV15 and TRBJ2-3): DAMVIQNPRYQVTQFGKPVTLSCSQTLNHNVMYWYQQKSSQAPKLLFHYYDKDFNNEADTPDNFQSRRPNTSFCFLDIRSPGLGDTAMYLCATSIMRESADTQYFGPGTRLTVL.

This sequence joins TRBV3-1 and TRBJ2-5; 14 nucleotides match TRBD2. The CDR3 has 18 amino acids. CDR1 and CDR2 (germline): LGHDT, YNNKEL (reference sequence). Germline trimming cut 0 bases from V and 0 bases from J; bases unmatched to any gene: 3. The DNA of the CDR3 is TGTGCCAGCAGCCAAGAAGGGACTAGCGGGAGCCACCAAGAGACCCAGTACTTC. Its translation: CASSQEGTSGSHQETQYF.

The J gene is TRBJ2-5, the V gene TRBV5-6; D possibly uses TRBD1 or TRBD2 (5 bases each). The CDR3 consists of 18 residues. Germline V lookup: CDR1 SGHDT, CDR2 YYEEEE. The V gene lost 5 bases and the J gene lost 0 bases, with 23 bases spanning the gap. CDR3 bases: TGTGCCAGCAGTACTCGTCCGCCGGGACGGTTGTACCAAGAGACCCAGTACTTC. The encoded protein is CASSTRPPGRLYQETQYF.

The table lists this clonotype with many counts. V is TRBV20-1 and J is TRBJ2-2; D is unclear. The CDR3 runs 14 residues. Between the trimmed V and J ends, which lost 6 bases and 1 base, there was a span of 12 bases. CDR1 and CDR2 from the germline V gene are DFQATT and SNEGSKA (reference sequence). Here the CDR3 DNA reads TGCAGTGCCGACTCTCAGGAGAACACCGGGGAGCTGTTTTTT. It is translated as CSADSQENTGELFF.

This clonotype was seen repeatedly, ten times or more. This chain uses TRBV24-1 with TRBJ2-2; the match to TRBD1 covers 9 bases. Germline V gene lookup returns CDR1 KGHDR and CDR2 SFDVKD. This CDR3 comprises 16 residues. V lost 3 bases, J lost 4 bases, and 5 bases stayed unmatched. CDR3 region: CATSDPGQGATGELFF. The CDR3 DNA reads TGTGCCACCAGTGATCCGGGACAGGGTGCCACCGGGGAGCTGTTTTTT.